This is a list of T cell receptor beta chains from one sample in a study of cytomegalovirus exposure and HLA in healthy donors. Sequencing was performed with immunoSEQ multiplex PCR; in TCRdb, only in-frame clones are kept and a portion is missing. The sample has around 260,000 clones, less than 95% seen once; the top ten hold around 3.1%. The sequencing sample was made of PBMCs. The receptors originated from a woman in her 30s in good health and CMV-seronegative. Both conserved end residues are part of each CDR3. D genes are given only for firm matches. A row's size may be missing; if present it is once, few, many or a size class.

j_call: TRBJ2-7
v_call: TRBV6-5
d_call: TRBD2
clone_size: -
cdr3_nt: TGTGCCAGCAGTTACATCGAGGGAGGGGAGCAGTACTTC
cdr3_aa: CASSYIEGGEQYF

j_call: TRBJ2-1
v_call: TRBV4-1
d_call: TRBD2
clone_size: -
cdr3_nt: TGCGCCAGCAGCTGGACTAGCGGAAACAATGAGCAGTTCTTC
cdr3_aa: CASSWTSGNNEQFF

j_call: TRBJ2-7
v_call: TRBV10-3
d_call: -
clone_size: -
cdr3_nt: TGTGCCATCAGTGAGTCAGCAGGAAGCTCCTACGAGCAGTACTTC
cdr3_aa: CAISESAGSSYEQYF

j_call: TRBJ2-2
v_call: TRBV23-1
d_call: -
clone_size: few
cdr3_nt: TGCGCCTTGCCCGAAGTAGCCGGGGAGCTGTTTTTT
cdr3_aa: CALPEVAGELFF

j_call: TRBJ2-2
v_call: TRBV29-1
d_call: -
clone_size: few
cdr3_nt: TGCAGCGTCGGAGGGGCACAGACGGGCTGGTTTTTT
cdr3_aa: CSVGGAQTGWFF

j_call: TRBJ1-2
v_call: TRBV27
d_call: -
clone_size: -
cdr3_nt: TGTGCCAGCAGGAATAATAACGGGGGTTGGCTGGGAGGCTACACCTTC
cdr3_aa: CASRNNNGGWLGGYTF

j_call: TRBJ2-7
v_call: TRBV18
d_call: TRBD2
clone_size: -
cdr3_nt: TGTGCCAGCTCATTAAAGACTAGCGGGAGGGCCTACGAGCAGTACTTC
cdr3_aa: CASSLKTSGRAYEQYF

j_call: TRBJ1-3
v_call: TRBV28
d_call: -
clone_size: -
cdr3_nt: TGTGCCAGCAGCGAATTAAGGGTAAACACCATATATTTT
cdr3_aa: CASSELRVNTIYF

j_call: TRBJ1-4
v_call: TRBV6-5
d_call: -
clone_size: -
cdr3_nt: TGTGCCAGCAGCCGCGTCCCGAATGAAAAACTGTTTTTT
cdr3_aa: CASSRVPNEKLFF

j_call: TRBJ2-7
v_call: TRBV7-2
d_call: -
clone_size: -
cdr3_nt: TGTGCCAGCACCCCCTACCTCTCCTACGAGCAGTACTTC
cdr3_aa: CASTPYLSYEQYF

j_call: TRBJ2-5
v_call: TRBV30
d_call: TRBD1
clone_size: -
cdr3_nt: TGTGCCTCTGAAGGACAGGCTCAAGAGACCCAGTACTTC
cdr3_aa: CASEGQAQETQYF

j_call: TRBJ1-2
v_call: TRBV4-3
d_call: -
clone_size: -
cdr3_nt: TGCGCCAGCAGCCAAGATCCATCGGGAGCTAACTATGGCTACACCTTC
cdr3_aa: CASSQDPSGANYGYTF

j_call: TRBJ2-7
v_call: TRBV5-6
d_call: TRBD2
clone_size: -
cdr3_nt: TGTGCCAGCAGCCATGGGACTAGCGGGAGGGTCGGCGAGCAGTACTTC
cdr3_aa: CASSHGTSGRVGEQYF

j_call: TRBJ1-5
v_call: TRBV7-2
d_call: TRBD1
clone_size: -
cdr3_nt: TGTGCCAGCAGCCAGAACAGGGGTGGGGTAGAGCCCCAGCATTTT
cdr3_aa: CASSQNRGGVEPQHF

j_call: TRBJ2-4
v_call: TRBV19
d_call: -
clone_size: -
cdr3_nt: TGTGCCAGTACCCCCAGGGGGGACAGCCTAAACATTCAGTACTTC
cdr3_aa: CASTPRGDSLNIQYF

j_call: TRBJ2-7
v_call: TRBV28
d_call: TRBD1
clone_size: -
cdr3_nt: TGTGCCAGCACCTCACCCGGCAGGGGGTCCTACGAGCAGTACTTC
cdr3_aa: CASTSPGRGSYEQYF

j_call: TRBJ2-7
v_call: TRBV28
d_call: -
clone_size: -
cdr3_nt: TGTGCCAGCAGCCTTAGAGGGGGTAAGGGGTACGAGCAGTACTTC
cdr3_aa: CASSLRGGKGYEQYF

j_call: TRBJ2-3
v_call: TRBV10-2
d_call: TRBD2
clone_size: -
cdr3_nt: TGCGCCAGCAGCCCTAGCGGCCCCACAGATACGCAGTATTTT
cdr3_aa: CASSPSGPTDTQYF

j_call: TRBJ1-1
v_call: TRBV21-1
d_call: -
clone_size: -
cdr3_nt: TGTGCCAGCAGCAAAGGGAGACAGGTCAACACTGAAGCTTTCTTT
cdr3_aa: CASSKGRQVNTEAFF

j_call: TRBJ2-1
v_call: TRBV28
d_call: -
clone_size: -
cdr3_nt: TGTGCCAGCAGTTTACCAAAGCGGACCTCCTACAATGAGCAGTTCTTC
cdr3_aa: CASSLPKRTSYNEQFF

j_call: TRBJ2-5
v_call: TRBV28
d_call: -
clone_size: -
cdr3_nt: TGTGCCAGCAGTAGTTTGGAATACAGACCTACCGGAGGAGAGACCCAGTACTTC
cdr3_aa: CASSSLEYRPTGGETQYF

j_call: TRBJ1-5
v_call: TRBV9
d_call: -
clone_size: -
cdr3_nt: TGTGCCAGCAGCCCCGGCGGGGTGGATCAGCCCCAGCATTTT
cdr3_aa: CASSPGGVDQPQHF

j_call: TRBJ2-7
v_call: TRBV11-2
d_call: -
clone_size: -
cdr3_nt: TGTGCCAGCAGCAGCCGGGGCCCCGACGAGCAGTACTTC
cdr3_aa: CASSSRGPDEQYF

j_call: TRBJ2-2
v_call: TRBV5-1
d_call: -
clone_size: -
cdr3_nt: TGCGCCAGCAGCTTTGACGAGATAGGGACCGGGGAGCTGTTTTTT
cdr3_aa: CASSFDEIGTGELFF

j_call: TRBJ2-2
v_call: TRBV5-6
d_call: -
clone_size: -
cdr3_nt: TGTGCCAGCAGAATGGTGGGTAGCCCCGGGGAGCTGTTTTTT
cdr3_aa: CASRMVGSPGELFF

j_call: TRBJ2-5
v_call: TRBV10-3
d_call: -
clone_size: -
cdr3_nt: TGTGCCATCAGTGAGTCACATTTCCAAGAGACCCAGTACTTC
cdr3_aa: CAISESHFQETQYF

j_call: TRBJ2-1
v_call: TRBV7-3
d_call: TRBD2
clone_size: -
cdr3_nt: TGTGCCAGCAGCTCCCTAGCGGGAGGGTACAATGAGCAGTTCTTC
cdr3_aa: CASSSLAGGYNEQFF

j_call: TRBJ1-5
v_call: TRBV4-3
d_call: -
clone_size: -
cdr3_nt: TGCGCCAGCAGCCTAGGGACGGGCAATCAGCCCCAGCATTTT
cdr3_aa: CASSLGTGNQPQHF

j_call: TRBJ2-7
v_call: TRBV27
d_call: -
clone_size: -
cdr3_nt: TGTGCCTTGGGTGGTTGCGAGCAGTACTTC
cdr3_aa: CALGGCEQYF

j_call: TRBJ2-1
v_call: TRBV7-9
d_call: TRBD2
clone_size: -
cdr3_nt: TGTGCCAGCAGCGAGCGGGAGTACAATGAGCAGTTCTTC
cdr3_aa: CASSEREYNEQFF

j_call: TRBJ2-1
v_call: TRBV4-1
d_call: -
clone_size: -
cdr3_nt: TGCGCCAGCAGCCGTTCTGCAAATGAGCAGTTCTTC
cdr3_aa: CASSRSANEQFF

j_call: TRBJ2-2
v_call: TRBV9
d_call: TRBD2
clone_size: -
cdr3_nt: TGTGCCAGCAGCGGGACTAGCGGGTCGAACACCGGGGAGCTGTTTTTT
cdr3_aa: CASSGTSGSNTGELFF